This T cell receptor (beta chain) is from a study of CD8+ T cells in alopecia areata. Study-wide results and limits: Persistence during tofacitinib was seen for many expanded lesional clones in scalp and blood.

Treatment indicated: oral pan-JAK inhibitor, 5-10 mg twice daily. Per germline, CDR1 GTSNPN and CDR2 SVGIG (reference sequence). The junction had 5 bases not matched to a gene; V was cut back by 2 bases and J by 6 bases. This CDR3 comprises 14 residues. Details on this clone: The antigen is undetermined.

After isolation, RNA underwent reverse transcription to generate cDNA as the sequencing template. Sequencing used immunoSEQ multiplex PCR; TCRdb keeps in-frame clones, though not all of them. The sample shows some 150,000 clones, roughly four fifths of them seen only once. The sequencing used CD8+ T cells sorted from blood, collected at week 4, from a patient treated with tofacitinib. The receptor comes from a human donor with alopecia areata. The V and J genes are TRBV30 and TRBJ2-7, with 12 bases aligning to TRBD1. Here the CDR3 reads CAWSRGTGGSEQYF. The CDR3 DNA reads TGTGCCTGGAGTCGAGGGACAGGGGGCTCCGAGCAGTACTTC. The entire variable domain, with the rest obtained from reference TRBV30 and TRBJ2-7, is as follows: SQTIHQWPATLVQPVGSPLSLECTVEGTSNPNLYWYRQAAGRGLQLLFYSVGIGQISSEVPQNLSASRPQDRQFILSSKKLLLSDSGFYLCAWSRGTGGSEQYFGPGTRLTVT.